This TCR beta chain was captured in a study of blood T cell repertoires in COVID-19. How the authors handled the data: The authors estimated nucleated cell counts from reference gene primer amplification. Sequenced by immunoSEQ multiplex PCR; TCRdb stores in-frame clones only, minus some. That table furnishes V, J and clone size, whereas the DNA furnished D and trimming. The sample carries 250,000 to 300,000 clones, about 90% recorded once. The CDR3 has 16 amino acids. The germline V gene encodes CDR1 MGHRA and CDR2 YSYEKL. The J segment lost 6 bases and the V segment lost 0 bases, leaving 5 bases of the junction unmatched. Participants, about 18 to 90 years old, spanned about 26 US areas. Participants reported their clinical history, and cohort assignment relied on those reports.

This receptor was obtained from a human donor in a cohort exposed to, infected with or recovered from COVID-19 (not recorded which). The donor label of this sample is uncertain. This chain joins TRBV4-1 and TRBJ2-3; 11 bases are a match to TRBD2. Sequencing was carried out using PBMCs or T cells enriched from blood (not recorded which). In nucleotides, the CDR3 is TGCGCCAGCAGCCAAGAGGCTAGCGGGGGGTGGGATACGCAGTATTTT. Its translation is CASSQEASGGWDTQYF.